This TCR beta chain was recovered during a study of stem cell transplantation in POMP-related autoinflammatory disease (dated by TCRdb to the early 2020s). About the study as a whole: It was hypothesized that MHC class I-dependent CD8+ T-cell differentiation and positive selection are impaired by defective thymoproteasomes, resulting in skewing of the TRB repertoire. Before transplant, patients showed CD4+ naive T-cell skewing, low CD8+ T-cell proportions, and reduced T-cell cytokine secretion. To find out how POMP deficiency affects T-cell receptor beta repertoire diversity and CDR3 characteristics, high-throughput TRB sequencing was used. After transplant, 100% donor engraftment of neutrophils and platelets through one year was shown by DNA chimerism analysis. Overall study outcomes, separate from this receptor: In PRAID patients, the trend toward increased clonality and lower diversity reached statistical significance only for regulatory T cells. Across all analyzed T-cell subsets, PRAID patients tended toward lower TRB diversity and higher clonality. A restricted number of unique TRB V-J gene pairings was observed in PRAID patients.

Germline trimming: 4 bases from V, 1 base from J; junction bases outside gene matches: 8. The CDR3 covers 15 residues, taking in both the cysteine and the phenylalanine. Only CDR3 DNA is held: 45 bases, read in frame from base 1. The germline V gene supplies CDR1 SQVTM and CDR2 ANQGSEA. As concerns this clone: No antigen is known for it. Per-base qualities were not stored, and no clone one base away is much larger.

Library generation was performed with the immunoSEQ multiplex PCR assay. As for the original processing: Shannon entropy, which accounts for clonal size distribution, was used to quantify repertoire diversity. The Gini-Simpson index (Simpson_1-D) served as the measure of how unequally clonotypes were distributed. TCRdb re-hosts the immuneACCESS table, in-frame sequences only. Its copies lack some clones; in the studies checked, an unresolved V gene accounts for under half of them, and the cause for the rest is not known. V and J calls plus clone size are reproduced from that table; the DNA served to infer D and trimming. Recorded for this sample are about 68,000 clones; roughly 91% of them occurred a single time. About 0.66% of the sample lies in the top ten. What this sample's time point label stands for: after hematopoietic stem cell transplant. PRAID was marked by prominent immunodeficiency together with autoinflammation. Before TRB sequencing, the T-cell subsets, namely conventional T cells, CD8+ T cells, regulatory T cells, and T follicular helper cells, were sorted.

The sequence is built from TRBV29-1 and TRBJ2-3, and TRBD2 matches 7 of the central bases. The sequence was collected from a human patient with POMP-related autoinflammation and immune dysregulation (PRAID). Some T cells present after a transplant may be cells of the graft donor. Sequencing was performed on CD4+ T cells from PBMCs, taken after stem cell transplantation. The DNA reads TGCAGCGTTGTATCGGCTAGCGGACGCACAGATACGCAGTATTTT. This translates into CSVVSASGRTDTQYF.